What follows is one TCR beta chain and its context. The junction departs from germline at one end; a sequencing error may be responsible. This sample is part of a study of cytomegalovirus exposure and HLA in healthy donors. This CDR3 region has 15 residues. In germline, CDR1 is SSHAT, CDR2 FNYEAQ (reference sequence). Primers for the PCR totalled 60 Vbeta and 13 Jbeta. Clones were sequenced by immunoSEQ multiplex PCR, and TCRdb holds only the in-frame ones, with some missing. The sample has 110,000 or so clones; 70% to 85% are singletons. The sequencing sample was made of PBMCs. This rearrangement joins TRBV7-7 to TRBJ2-3; the match to TRBD1 covers 8 bases. This TCR was sampled from a woman younger than 35 in good health and CMV-seronegative. CDR3 nucleotide sequence: TGTGCTAGCAGCCGTGACAGGGGCCCCACAGATACGCAGTATTTT. It encodes CASSRDRGPTDTQYF.